What follows describes a single T cell receptor (beta chain). Using immunoSEQ multiplex PCR, the repertoire was profiled, and TCRdb retains in-frame clones only, with some absent. Altogether about 10,000 clones are present, over 80% being singletons, with the ten largest covering approximately 0.78%. The data originate from a study of follicular helper T cells after annual influenza vaccination. The CDR3 extends over 14 amino acids. Trimming shortened V by 5 bases and J by 3 bases, and 12 bases separated the two germline ends. CDR1 and CDR2 from the germline V gene are MNHNY and SVGAGI (reference sequence). Indicated time point: 2014-2015 season, 7 days after vaccination.

The sequence was obtained from an adult who received the influenza vaccine. The sequencing used CXCR5- memory CD4+ T cells sorted from blood, collected 7 days after influenza vaccination. V usage is TRBV6-6 and J usage is TRBJ2-3, with D uncertain. CDR3 residues: CASSPQQLTDTQYF. The CDR3 coding sequence is TGTGCCAGCAGTCCCCAACAGCTTACAGATACGCAGTATTTT.